The 32 T cell receptor beta chains presented below share a single source sample, sequenced in a study of response to subunit inactivated influenza vaccine. TCRdb used MiXCR to reprocess the RT-PCR reads, holding one entry per CDR3 protein. The sample has about 190,000 distinct CDR3 sequences, around 14% seen once. This specimen was CD8+ T cells sorted from PBMCs, taken more than 4 days after vaccination. These receptors came from a man aged 50 to 59 who received an inactivated influenza vaccine.

The V gene is TRBV10-1, the J gene TRBJ2-3; no reliable D call. The length of the CDR3 is 16 residues. Trimming stripped 4 bases from V and 1 base from J, with 15 bases between. CDR1 is WNHNN and CDR2 is SYGVQD in the germline V gene (reference sequence). DNA for the CDR3: TGCGCCAGCAGTGCGGTAGGGCCCGAGGGCACAGATACGCAGTATTTT. Translation gives CASSAVGPEGTDTQYF.

This clonotype was recorded at least ten times. This chain joins TRBV7-9 and TRBJ2-3; 11 nucleotides line up with TRBD1. The V gene's germline CDR1 is SEHNR and CDR2 FQNEAQ (reference sequence). V was pared by 5 bases and J by 4 bases, with 8 bases of the junction left unmatched. This CDR3 spans 16 amino acids. The chain's CDR3 is CASSPQGQGVADTQYF. The CDR3 region has the DNA TGTGCCAGCAGCCCGCAGGGACAGGGGGTTGCAGATACGCAGTATTTT.

The chain has TRBV12-3 or TRBV12-4 and TRBJ2-2, with D tentatively TRBD2 (5 bases). V dropped 7 bases and J dropped 0 bases, with 18 bases sitting between them. This CDR3 comprises 17 residues. The CDR3, as DNA: TGTGCCAGCACATTTTGGACTGCAACCTCGAACACCGGGGAGCTGTTTTTT. As protein: CASTFWTATSNTGELFF.

This clonotype was found a few times. The chain recombines TRBV14 with TRBJ2-7; 10 bases align to TRBD2. The CDR3 extends over 17 amino acids. The germline CDR1 and CDR2 sequences are SGHDN and FVKESK. V was pared by 0 bases and J by 0 bases, with 5 bases of the junction left unmatched. This chain's CDR3 is CASSQDRGTSVSYEQYF. Here the CDR3 DNA reads TGTGCCAGCAGCCAAGATCGCGGGACTAGCGTCTCCTACGAGCAGTACTTC. Complete variable domain (other parts from reference TRBV14 and TRBJ2-7): EAGVTQFPSHSVIEKGQTVTLRCDPISGHDNLYWYRRVMGKEIKFLLHFVKESKQDESGMPNNRFLAERTGGTYSTLKVQPAELEDSGVYFCASSQDRGTSVSYEQYFGPGTRLTVT.

This clonotype was detected many times. This rearrangement joins TRBV12-3 or TRBV12-4 to TRBJ2-2, with a weak D call TRBD1 (7 bases). The V and J ends lost 8 bases and 0 bases respectively, with 10 bases between them. The CDR3 sequence is 14 residues long. The CDR3 protein is CASRGTANTGELFF. CDR3 coding DNA: TGTGCCAGCCGGGGGACAGCGAACACCGGGGAGCTGTTTTTT.

This clonotype was seen ten or more times. The chain has TRBV7-2 and TRBJ2-1; TRBD2 aligns across 8 bases. The germline V gene encodes CDR1 SGHTA and CDR2 FQGNSA. Trimming removed 5 bases from V and 0 bases from J; junction bases left unmatched: 6. This CDR3 spans 16 amino acids. CDR3 bases: TGTGCCAGCAGCCTAGGACTAGCCAGCTCCTACAATGAGCAGTTCTTC. Translation gives CASSLGLASSYNEQFF.

The V gene is TRBV6-2 or TRBV6-3, the J gene TRBJ1-2, with a weak D call TRBD1 (5 bases). Per the germline V gene, CDR1 is MNHEY and CDR2 is SVGEGT. V gave up 0 bases and J gave up 3 bases, with 8 bases separating them. The CDR3 length is 14 residues. CDR3 in DNA: TGTGCCAGCAGTTACTCGTCAGGGCACTATGGCTACACCTTC. It codes for CASSYSSGHYGYTF.

This clonotype showed up many times. V is TRBV28 and J is TRBJ1-1; possibly TRBD1 for D (5 bases). This CDR3 is built from 15 residues. The V gene's germline CDR1 is MDHEN and CDR2 SYDVKM. Trimming removed 5 bases from V and 3 bases from J, with 16 bases in between. CDR3 sequence: CASSRTLDSYTEAFF. The CDR3 nucleotides read TGTGCCAGCAGTCGCACACTAGACAGCTACACTGAAGCTTTCTTT.

V is TRBV7-8 and J is TRBJ1-6; TRBD1 aligns across 7 bases. The V segment lost 5 bases and the J segment 7 bases; nucleotides outside the gene matches: 8. This CDR3 spans 15 amino acids. Germline V gene sequence: CDR1 SGHVS, CDR2 FQNEAQ. The CDR3 nucleotides read TGTGCCAGCAGCAACGACAGGGCGACAAATTCACCCCTCCACTTT. The encoded protein is CASSNDRATNSPLHF.

This clonotype showed up just a few times. J is TRBJ2-4 and V is TRBV6-4, with 8 bases lining up with TRBD1. The ends lost 3 bases at V and 4 bases at J; junction bases unmatched: 14. Germline loops: CDR1 MRHNA, CDR2 SNTAGT. The CDR3 is 18 amino acids. The CDR3: CASSDGDRQLRRKNIQYF. The CDR3 DNA sequence: TGTGCCAGCAGTGATGGGGACAGGCAGCTTAGGCGGAAAAACATTCAGTACTTC.

The chain combines TRBV28 with TRBJ2-7; 10 positions match TRBD1. The junction had 8 bases not matched to a gene; V was cut back by 5 bases and J by 4 bases. The CDR3 totals 15 residues. Germline loops: CDR1 MDHEN, CDR2 SYDVKM. This CDR3 reads CASSSAGTGVYEQYF. The CDR3 DNA sequence: TGTGCCAGCAGTAGCGCCGGGACAGGGGTATACGAGCAGTACTTC. The full variable domain, with the rest looked up from reference TRBV28 and TRBJ2-7, is DVKVTQSSRYLVKRTGEKVFLECVQDMDHENMFWYRQDPGLGLRLIYFSYDVKMKEKGDIPEGYSVSREKKERFSLILESASTNQTSMYLCASSSAGTGVYEQYFGPGTRLTVT.

This chain's CDR3 is CASSLVGGGSTVGELFF. The CDR3 nucleotides are TGTGCCAGCAGCTTAGTCGGCGGGGGTTCCACGGTCGGGGAGCTGTTTTTT. The chain recombines TRBV7-2 with TRBJ2-2, with 7 bases aligning to TRBD2. This CDR3 comprises 17 residues. The J segment lost 7 bases and the V segment lost 1 base, leaving 12 bases of the junction unmatched. The germline CDR1 and CDR2 sequences are SGHTA and FQGNSA.

The gene calls are TRBV7-6 and TRBJ2-3; a possible D gene is TRBD2 (6 bases). The CDR3 covers 17 residues. Per germline, CDR1 SGHVS and CDR2 FNYEAQ. Deletions cut 5 bases from V and 2 bases from J, with 20 bases between. DNA of the CDR3: TGTGCCAGCAGCCCGCACAAAGGAGGGTTGATCACAGATACGCAGTATTTT. It translates to CASSPHKGGLITDTQYF.

This rearrangement joins TRBV11-2 to TRBJ1-2; D gene uncertain. Germline V gene data show CDR1 as SGHAT and CDR2 as FQNNGV. V was pared by 1 base and J by 12 bases, with 12 bases between. This CDR3 is built from 12 residues. CDR3 in DNA: TGTGCCAGCAGCTTAGGGCACCAAGCCCACACCTTC. This gives the protein CASSLGHQAHTF.

This clonotype was observed a few times. Mismatch with germline at one junction end may stem from a read error. V and J are TRBV4-2 and TRBJ2-7; TRBD2 agrees at 8 bases. Germline lookup yields CDR1 LGHNA and CDR2 YNFKEQ. The CDR3 loop spans 20 amino acids. CDR3 amino acids: CASSQVSGGSGKSLSYEQYF. CDR3 sequence (DNA): TGTGCCAGCAGTCAAGTTTCGGGGGGTAGCGGGAAGAGTTTATCCTACGAGCAGTACTTC.

This clonotype appeared a few times. CDR3 protein: CSAREVRGVNTEAFF. The CDR3 bases are TGCAGTGCTAGAGAGGTCAGGGGAGTGAACACTGAAGCTTTCTTT. The V call is TRBV20-1, the J call TRBJ1-1, with D maybe TRBD1 (6 bases). V was shortened by 0 bases and J by 0 bases, with 11 bases between the two germline ends. The CDR3 spans 15 residues. CDR1 is DFQATT, CDR2 SNEGSKA, per germline (reference sequence).

In this sample, this clonotype turned up a few times. J is TRBJ2-7 and V is TRBV28; the D is unclear. The V end lost 3 bases, the J end lost 4 bases, and 13 bases lay between the germline ends. Germline values: CDR1 MDHEN, CDR2 SYDVKM. This CDR3 spans 14 amino acids. The CDR3 sequence is CASSFMSELYEQYF. The CDR3 DNA reads as TGTGCCAGCAGTTTCATGTCGGAATTATACGAGCAGTACTTC.

The chain combines TRBV6-1 with TRBJ2-3; D is ambiguous. CDR3 length equals 17 residues. The germline CDR1 and CDR2 sequences are MNHNS and SASEGT. The V gene lost 0 bases and the J gene lost 3 bases, with 16 bases spanning the gap. The CDR3 DNA reads as TGTGCCAGCAGTGAAGCGAGGAATGCCTGGGTGACAGATACGCAGTATTTT. Encoded protein: CASSEARNAWVTDTQYF.

This rearrangement joins TRBV9 to TRBJ1-5; no clear D. The CDR3 is made up of 15 amino acids. V was pared by 0 bases and J by 6 bases, with 13 bases between. CDR1 is SGDLS and CDR2 is YYNGEE in the germline V gene. The chain's CDR3 is CASSVGAQVGQPQHF. The CDR3 nucleotides read TGTGCCAGCAGCGTAGGGGCCCAAGTGGGTCAGCCCCAGCATTTT.

This chain connects TRBV7-9 to TRBJ1-3, with a possible D match to TRBD1 (6 bases). The V end was cut by 3 bases, the J end by 3 bases, with 12 bases between. The CDR3 totals 15 residues. The germline CDR1 and CDR2 sequences are SEHNR and FQNEAQ (reference sequence). The CDR3 bases are TGTGCCAGCAGCTTTCCCAAGGGGGGTGGAAACACCATATATTTT. Translation: CASSFPKGGGNTIYF.

The chain links TRBV7-8 to TRBJ2-7, with 12 nucleotides matching TRBD2. Germline loops: CDR1 SGHVS, CDR2 FQNEAQ. The CDR3 is 16 residues long. V shed 5 bases and J 4 bases; nucleotides not matched to a gene: 9. This CDR3 is CASSPSTSGSFYEQYF. The CDR3 DNA sequence: TGTGCCAGCAGCCCTTCGACTAGCGGGAGTTTTTACGAGCAGTACTTC. Combining the CDR3 with reference TRBV7-8 and TRBJ2-7 gives the whole variable domain GAGVSQSPRYKVAKRGQDVALRCDPISGHVSLFWYQQALGQGPEFLTYFQNEAQLDKSGLPSDRFFAERPEGSVSTLKIQRTQQEDSAVYLCASSPSTSGSFYEQYFGPGTRLTVT.

The rearrangement links TRBV14 to TRBJ1-1, with unresolved D. Germline CDR1 and CDR2: SGHDN and FVKESK. Trimming cost V 4 bases and J 5 bases, with 17 bases left between them. This CDR3 is 15 amino acids long. This CDR3 reads CASSPRGRSWTEAFF. The CDR3 DNA follows: TGTGCCAGCAGCCCTCGCGGGAGAAGTTGGACTGAAGCTTTCTTT.

This clonotype was seen only a few times. V and J are TRBV5-1 and TRBJ2-7; 7 positions match TRBD1. The germline gives CDR1 SGHRS, CDR2 YFSETQ. The CDR3 extends over 14 amino acids. The trim removed 3 bases at V and 0 bases at J, leaving 3 bases unmatched. The DNA of the CDR3 is TGCGCCAGCAGCTGGACAGGCCTCTCCTACGAGCAGTACTTC. This sequence encodes CASSWTGLSYEQYF. Based on the CDR3 plus reference TRBV5-1 and TRBJ2-7, the full variable domain is KAGVTQTPRYLIKTRGQQVTLSCSPISGHRSVSWYQQTPGQGLQFLFEYFSETQRNKGNFPGRFSGRQFSNSRSEMNVSTLELGDSALYLCASSWTGLSYEQYFGPGTRLTVT.

The table lists this clonotype with a count of one. The chain employs TRBV7-9 and TRBJ2-5; 10 bases line up with TRBD2. This CDR3 spans 14 amino acids. The J segment lost 3 bases and the V segment lost 4 bases, leaving 2 bases of the junction unmatched. Per germline, CDR1 SEHNR and CDR2 FQNEAQ (reference sequence). The CDR3 DNA follows: TGTGCCAGCAGCTGGGGGACTAGCGAAGAGACCCAGTACTTC. It specifies CASSWGTSEETQYF. Complete variable domain (other parts from reference TRBV7-9 and TRBJ2-5): DTGVSQNPRHKITKRGQNVTFRCDPISEHNRLYWYRQTLGQGPEFLTYFQNEAQLEKSRLLSDRFSAERPKGSFSTLEIQRTEQGDSAMYLCASSWGTSEETQYFGPGTRLLVL.

The rearrangement joins TRBV4-3 to TRBJ2-5, with 14 bases that match TRBD2. The CDR3 length is 16 residues. V shed 4 bases and J 5 bases; nucleotides not matched to a gene: 6. Germline lookup yields CDR1 LGHNA and CDR2 YSLEER. The CDR3 nucleotides read TGCGCCAGCAGCCTTAGACTAGCGGGGGGGCTCGAGACCCAGTACTTC. It is translated as CASSLRLAGGLETQYF.

This sequence joins TRBV29-1 and TRBJ2-1, with 7 bases aligning to TRBD1. Germline trimming cut 7 bases from V and 6 bases from J; bases unmatched to any gene: 15. The CDR3 has 15 residues. Germline V CDR1 and CDR2: SQVTM, ANQGSEA. The DNA for the CDR3 is TGCAGCGCTCCCCCGCCGGGACAGAGTACCAATGAGCAGTTCTTC. Its protein product is CSAPPPGQSTNEQFF.

This clonotype was observed a few times. The chain recombines TRBV10-2 with TRBJ1-2; D possibly corresponds to TRBD1 (6 bases). Germline V gene lookup returns CDR1 WSHSY and CDR2 SAAADI. V lost 0 bases, J lost 0 bases, and 8 bases lay in between. The CDR3 contains 15 residues. The CDR3 coding sequence is TGCGCCAGCAGTGAGTCTTACAGGGCTAACTATGGCTACACCTTC. Amino acids: CASSESYRANYGYTF.

The chain couples TRBV28 to TRBJ2-3; D may be TRBD1 (6 bases). Trimming took 3 bases from V and 2 from J, leaving 18 bases between them. The CDR3 extends over 17 amino acids. Germline loops: CDR1 MDHEN, CDR2 SYDVKM. The CDR3 loop reads CASSFLPGHSNTDTQYF. The CDR3 nucleotides are TGTGCCAGCAGTTTCCTCCCGGGACACTCTAACACAGATACGCAGTATTTT.

The gene calls are TRBV20-1 and TRBJ2-1; D might be TRBD1 (7 bases). V lost 0 bases, J lost 5 bases, and 17 bases lay in between. Germline V gene lookup returns CDR1 DFQATT and CDR2 SNEGSKA (reference sequence). This CDR3 spans 16 amino acids. CDR3 DNA: TGCAGTGCTAGAGATATCAGGCAGGGGGGACACAATGAGCAGTTCTTC. It translates to CSARDIRQGGHNEQFF.

This clonotype showed up just a few times. V gene TRBV12-3 or TRBV12-4 combines with J gene TRBJ2-1; maybe TRBD2 (6 bases). CDR3 length: 15 amino acids. V shed 0 bases and J shed 2 bases, with 8 bases lying between them. The CDR3 coding sequence is TGTGCCAGCAGTTTAGCGCCGGGAGCCTACAATGAGCAGTTCTTC. It is translated as CASSLAPGAYNEQFF.

This clonotype was counted only a few times. This rearrangement joins TRBV19 to TRBJ2-7, with 8 bases aligning to TRBD1. The germline V gene encodes CDR1 LNHDA and CDR2 SQIVND (reference sequence). There are 13 residues in the CDR3. Unmatched junction bases numbered 6, after V lost 8 bases and J lost 3 bases. CDR3 amino acids: CASQDRDHYEQYF. For the CDR3, the DNA is TGTGCCAGTCAGGACAGGGACCACTACGAGCAGTACTTC.

The chain joins TRBV5-1 to TRBJ1-2, with 9 bases fitting TRBD1. With V trimmed by 1 base and J by 3 bases, 10 bases remained unmatched. The CDR3 runs 17 residues. Germline V lookup: CDR1 SGHRS, CDR2 YFSETQ. CDR3 nucleotides: TGCGCCAGCAGCTTGACAGGGGGCTATATGTTGGACTATGGCTACACCTTC. This translates into CASSLTGGYMLDYGYTF. Variable domain in full (rest from reference TRBV5-1 and TRBJ1-2): KAGVTQTPRYLIKTRGQQVTLSCSPISGHRSVSWYQQTPGQGLQFLFEYFSETQRNKGNFPGRFSGRQFSNSRSEMNVSTLELGDSALYLCASSLTGGYMLDYGYTFGSGTRLTVV.